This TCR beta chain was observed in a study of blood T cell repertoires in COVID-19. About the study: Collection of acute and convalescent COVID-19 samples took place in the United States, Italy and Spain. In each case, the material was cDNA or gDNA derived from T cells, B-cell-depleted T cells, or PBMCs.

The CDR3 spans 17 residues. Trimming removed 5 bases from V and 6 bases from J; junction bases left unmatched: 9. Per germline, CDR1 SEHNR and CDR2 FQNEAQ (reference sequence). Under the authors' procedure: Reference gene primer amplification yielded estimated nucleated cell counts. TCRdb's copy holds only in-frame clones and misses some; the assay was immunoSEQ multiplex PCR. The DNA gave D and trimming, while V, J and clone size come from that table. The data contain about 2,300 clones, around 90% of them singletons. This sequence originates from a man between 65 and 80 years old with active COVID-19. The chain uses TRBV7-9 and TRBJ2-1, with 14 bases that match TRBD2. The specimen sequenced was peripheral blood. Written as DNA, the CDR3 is TGTGCCAGCAGCCTTATAAGACTAGCGGGAGGGACCAATGAGCAGTTCTTC. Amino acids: CASSLIRLAGGTNEQFF.